These T cell receptor beta chains were read from a single sample in a study of shared clonotypes between healthy human individuals. TCRdb's copy holds only in-frame clones and misses some; the assay was immunoSEQ multiplex PCR. The sample carries roughly 2.6 million clones, just over 90% recorded once. The sample comprised naive CD4+ T cells sorted from blood. These receptors were obtained from a young man in good health. The conserved cysteine and the conserved F or W are not part of the CDR3 here. Each record gives: V gene, D gene, J gene, CDR3 protein. The D gene is left open where the match is weak.

v_gene: TRBV5-5
d_gene: .
j_gene: TRBJ1-1
CDR3aa: ASSSWTANTEAF

v_gene: TRBV6-5
d_gene: TRBD2
j_gene: TRBJ2-3
CDR3aa: ASSSGRASIDTQY

v_gene: TRBV15
d_gene: .
j_gene: TRBJ2-7
CDR3aa: ATSLEAGAIYEQY

v_gene: TRBV5-1
d_gene: TRBD2
j_gene: TRBJ2-1
CDR3aa: ASSLPAGPSLYNEQF

v_gene: TRBV7-6
d_gene: .
j_gene: TRBJ2-2
CDR3aa: ASSKYTGELF

v_gene: TRBV2
d_gene: .
j_gene: TRBJ2-2
CDR3aa: ASREGTHNTGELF

v_gene: TRBV5-1
d_gene: .
j_gene: TRBJ1-6
CDR3aa: ASSLAQENSPLH

v_gene: TRBV15
d_gene: TRBD2
j_gene: TRBJ2-3
CDR3aa: ATSGGGLAGGRTDTQY

v_gene: TRBV7-2
d_gene: TRBD2
j_gene: TRBJ2-7
CDR3aa: ASSFSSGISYEQY

v_gene: TRBV2
d_gene: TRBD1
j_gene: TRBJ2-2
CDR3aa: ASNLRTGVVTGELF

v_gene: TRBV29-1
d_gene: TRBD2
j_gene: TRBJ2-1
CDR3aa: SVESPSGGYNEQF

v_gene: TRBV5-6
d_gene: .
j_gene: TRBJ1-6
CDR3aa: ASSLVQDSPLH

v_gene: TRBV10-3
d_gene: .
j_gene: TRBJ1-2
CDR3aa: AIRVNYGYT

v_gene: TRBV30
d_gene: TRBD1
j_gene: TRBJ2-2
CDR3aa: AWGTGLTGELF

v_gene: TRBV2
d_gene: TRBD1
j_gene: TRBJ2-7
CDR3aa: ASLRTGSPYEQY

v_gene: TRBV5-1
d_gene: .
j_gene: TRBJ2-3
CDR3aa: ASSWGYSTSTDTQY

v_gene: TRBV5-4
d_gene: .
j_gene: TRBJ2-5
CDR3aa: ASSPKAVLQETQY

v_gene: TRBV5-4
d_gene: TRBD1
j_gene: TRBJ2-5
CDR3aa: ASRGGQGLETQY

v_gene: TRBV7-7
d_gene: .
j_gene: TRBJ2-5
CDR3aa: ASSLGRAAVETQY

v_gene: TRBV5-1
d_gene: .
j_gene: TRBJ1-1
CDR3aa: ASQDGTEAF

v_gene: TRBV7-2
d_gene: .
j_gene: TRBJ2-1
CDR3aa: ASSGAQMRQF

v_gene: TRBV4-1
d_gene: TRBD2
j_gene: TRBJ2-1
CDR3aa: ASSQGPSGRADNEQF

v_gene: TRBV2
d_gene: .
j_gene: TRBJ2-6
CDR3aa: ASMSGYGANVLT

v_gene: TRBV7-9
d_gene: TRBD1
j_gene: TRBJ2-1
CDR3aa: ASGTVQGKRYNEQF

v_gene: TRBV12-5
d_gene: TRBD2
j_gene: TRBJ2-1
CDR3aa: ASGFSGGYNEQF

v_gene: TRBV30
d_gene: .
j_gene: TRBJ2-3
CDR3aa: AWSLTPSGTDTQY

v_gene: TRBV12-5
d_gene: .
j_gene: TRBJ2-2
CDR3aa: ASGLVPQGIGELF

v_gene: TRBV4-3
d_gene: .
j_gene: TRBJ2-7
CDR3aa: ASSQDQERGREQY

v_gene: TRBV7-2
d_gene: TRBD1
j_gene: TRBJ2-3
CDR3aa: ASSEDRGTDTQY

v_gene: TRBV5-4
d_gene: .
j_gene: TRBJ1-4
CDR3aa: ARGPMGGAINEKLF

v_gene: TRBV2
d_gene: .
j_gene: TRBJ1-5
CDR3aa: ASGRQTASNQPQH

v_gene: TRBV6-1
d_gene: .
j_gene: TRBJ2-4
CDR3aa: ASSQMLAKNIQY

v_gene: TRBV29-1
d_gene: TRBD2
j_gene: TRBJ2-7
CDR3aa: SVGSGSHEQY

v_gene: TRBV5-5
d_gene: TRBD1
j_gene: TRBJ1-6
CDR3aa: ASSPSTGPISPLH

v_gene: TRBV7-6
d_gene: TRBD1
j_gene: TRBJ1-6
CDR3aa: ASSLVGQGGSPLH

v_gene: TRBV5-1
d_gene: TRBD2
j_gene: TRBJ2-1
CDR3aa: ASSPSKPGLGVTEQF